This T cell receptor beta chain comes out of a study of cytomegalovirus exposure and HLA in healthy donors. The wider study: Inside one of the first data releases sat roughly 80 million unique TCRs taken from HLA-typed donors.

Turning to this clone: Its antigen is unknown.

CDR3 size: 19 residues. The V and J ends lost 0 bases and 1 base respectively, with 16 bases between them. 60 Vbeta and 13 Jbeta primers were used in PCR. Sequencing was performed with immunoSEQ multiplex PCR; in TCRdb, only in-frame clones are kept and a portion is missing. The sample has over 130,000 clones, more than 60% seen once; the top ten hold less than 2%. Study observations and caveats: A later analysis reported that several of the most significant clusters appeared to be linked to common viral pathogens, among them Epstein-Barr virus. The productive fraction for most TCR beta V segments was about 87% or about 30% in an earlier analysis.

The clonotype comes from a male donor in good health and CMV-seronegative. The chain employs TRBV23-1 and TRBJ1-6, with D tentatively TRBD1 (5 bases). TRBV23-1 carries the ORF label, with uncertain function. Sequencing was done on a sample of PBMCs. In DNA, the CDR3 is TGCGCCAGCAGTCAATCCCCATCCCCAGGGATATCCTATAATTCACCCCTCCACTTT. It encodes CASSQSPSPGISYNSPLHF.